A single sample gave rise to the 20 T cell receptor beta chains below, sequenced in a study of radiotherapy plus CTLA-4 blockade in lung cancer. Assay: immunoSEQ multiplex PCR; the TCRdb copy retains only in-frame clones and omits some. Here the sample spans 110,000 or so clones, around 75% being singletons. Material: peripheral blood, obtained from a patient treated with radiotherapy plus ipilimumab. The receptors shown here come from a human donor with non-small cell lung cancer who had a partial response to radiotherapy plus ipilimumab.

This clone came up once. The chain combines TRBV19 with TRBJ1-2, with 8 bases aligning to TRBD1. The CDR3 covers 13 residues. Germline values: CDR1 LNHDA, CDR2 SQIVND (reference sequence). Trimming at V came to 5 bases and at J to 8 bases, leaving 7 bases not matched to a gene. CDR3 amino acids: CASSYIDRGGYTF. The CDR3 DNA sequence: TGTGCCAGTAGTTACATAGACAGGGGCGGCTACACCTTC.

V is TRBV15 and J is TRBJ1-1; a possible D gene is TRBD1 (5 bases). The CDR3 contains 16 residues. Germline V lookup: CDR1 LNHNV, CDR2 YYDKDF (reference sequence). Trimming removed 3 bases from V and 0 bases from J, with 14 bases in between. Here the CDR3 reads CATSRGTGTLNTEAFF. DNA for the CDR3: TGTGCCACCAGCAGGGGGACCGGGACTCTGAACACTGAAGCTTTCTTT.

CDR3 protein: CASEDRSSYEQYF. The CDR3, as DNA: TGTGCCAGCGAGGACAGGAGCTCCTACGAGCAGTACTTC. The V gene is TRBV6-1, the J gene TRBJ2-7, with TRBD1 identical over 7 bases. Trimming removed 8 bases from V and 0 bases from J; junction bases left unmatched: 4. CDR1 is MNHNS, CDR2 SASEGT, per germline. The CDR3 is 13 amino acids.

This chain joins TRBV7-9 and TRBJ2-7; D gene ambiguous. Germline V lookup: CDR1 SEHNR, CDR2 FQNEAQ (reference sequence). Trimming shortened V by 5 bases and J by 2 bases, and 13 bases separated the two germline ends. The CDR3 loop spans 14 amino acids. CDR3 in amino acids: CASSPTTSPYEQYF. For the CDR3, the DNA is TGTGCCAGCAGCCCAACTACCTCCCCCTACGAGCAGTACTTC.

The V call is TRBV2, the J call TRBJ2-1, with D perhaps matching TRBD2 (5 bases). V shed 4 bases and J shed 8 bases, with 9 bases lying between them. CDR1 SNHLY and CDR2 FYNNEI come from the germline V gene. CDR3 size: 12 residues. This chain's CDR3 is CASSATRDEQFF. The CDR3 DNA reads TGTGCCAGCAGTGCCACTAGGGATGAGCAGTTCTTC.

V gene TRBV5-1 combines with J gene TRBJ2-5; D gene unclear. The germline V gene has CDR1 SGHRS and CDR2 YFSETQ. This CDR3 is built from 14 residues. The V end was cut by 2 bases, the J end by 11 bases, with 19 bases between. CDR3 nucleotides: TGCGCCAGCAGCTTTGTGGCAGACTCGACGGAGCAGTACTTC. This sequence encodes CASSFVADSTEQYF.

This chain connects TRBV5-1 to TRBJ2-5; 7 nucleotides agree with TRBD2. The CDR3 sequence is 14 residues long. Germline assignment: CDR1 SGHRS and CDR2 YFSETQ. After removal of 2 bases from V and 1 base from J, the junction contained 2 bases not matched to a gene. In DNA form, the CDR3 reads TGCGCCAGCAGCTTAGCGGGGACCCAAGAGACCCAGTACTTC. Translating gives CASSLAGTQETQYF.

The gene calls are TRBV28 and TRBJ2-5, with TRBD1 matching 8 bases. The CDR3 covers 14 residues. V was pared by 7 bases and J by 4 bases, with 8 bases of the junction left unmatched. Per the germline V gene, CDR1 is MDHEN and CDR2 is SYDVKM. The CDR3 region has the DNA TGTGCCAGCACCTCCAGGGGGCCGATAGAGACCCAGTACTTC. As protein: CASTSRGPIETQYF.

The rearrangement links TRBV7-2 to TRBJ1-6; D may be TRBD1 (5 bases). The ends were cut back, 3 bases at V and 8 bases at J, with 14 bases in the middle. Germline V gene sequence: CDR1 SGHTA, CDR2 FQGNSA. CDR3 length: 15 residues. Written as DNA, the CDR3 is TGTGCCAGCAGCTTGAGGCAGGGCACGTATTCACCCCTCCACTTT. Translation: CASSLRQGTYSPLHF.

The chain couples TRBV19 to TRBJ1-5; unclear D gene. This CDR3 comprises 13 residues. V shed 2 bases and J shed 5 bases, with 7 bases lying between them. Germline CDR1 reads LNHDA; CDR2 reads SQIVND (reference sequence). The CDR3 DNA follows: TGTGCCAGTAGTATATCCAGATATCAGCCCCAGCATTTT. It codes for CASSISRYQPQHF.

This clone has more than one count but fewer than ten. CDR3 sequence: CASSPGPGNQPQHF. The CDR3 DNA is TGTGCCAGCAGCCCCGGCCCAGGGAATCAGCCCCAGCATTTT. The chain recombines TRBV7-2 with TRBJ1-5; possible D gene TRBD1, 5 bases. The CDR3 extends over 14 amino acids. Germline loops: CDR1 SGHTA, CDR2 FQGNSA. The V gene lost 5 bases and the J gene lost 4 bases, with 12 bases spanning the gap.

This clone was counted a few times. J is TRBJ1-4 and V is TRBV6-6, with D possibly TRBD1 on 6 matching bases. CDR3 length: 15 amino acids. Germline assignment: CDR1 MNHNY and CDR2 SVGAGI (reference sequence). V dropped 6 bases and J dropped 0 bases, with 11 bases sitting between them. The CDR3: CASRASGATNEKLFF. In DNA form, the CDR3 reads TGTGCCAGCAGAGCTTCAGGGGCAACTAATGAAAAACTGTTTTTT.

The chain carries TRBV30 and TRBJ1-5; 7 bases are a match to TRBD1. Germline V gives CDR1 GTSNPN, CDR2 SVGIG (reference sequence). Germline trimming cut 2 bases from V and 5 bases from J; bases unmatched to any gene: 3. The length of the CDR3 is 13 residues. The CDR3 sequence: CAWSTQGDQPQHF. The CDR3 region has the DNA TGTGCCTGGAGTACCCAGGGGGATCAGCCCCAGCATTTT.

This chain uses TRBV15 with TRBJ2-5, with 7 bases that match TRBD2. The CDR3 is made up of 16 amino acids. The V gene end was trimmed by 0 bases and the J gene end by 5 bases; junction bases not matched to a gene: 9. Germline CDR1 reads LNHNV; CDR2 reads YYDKDF (reference sequence). For the CDR3, the DNA is TGTGCCACCAGCAGAGAGGCCCGCCTGGGGGGGGAGACCCAGTACTTC. Protein: CATSREARLGGETQYF.

CDR3 nucleotide sequence: TGTGCCAGCAGTATACAGGGGACGGGAAACACCATATATTTT. Encoded protein: CASSIQGTGNTIYF. The J gene is TRBJ1-3, the V gene TRBV28, with 7 bases that match TRBD1. The J segment lost 4 bases and the V segment lost 5 bases, leaving 5 bases of the junction unmatched. Germline CDR1 and CDR2: MDHEN and SYDVKM. This CDR3 spans 14 amino acids.

The V gene is TRBV5-6, the J gene TRBJ1-1; D is undetermined. Deletions cut 0 bases from V and 5 bases from J, with 8 bases between. CDR3 length: 13 amino acids. Germline V gives CDR1 SGHDT, CDR2 YYEEEE. The CDR3 bases are TGTGCCAGCAGCTTGGGCCCGGGGACTGAAGCTTTCTTT. Its translation: CASSLGPGTEAFF.

The count of this clone is one. The V gene is TRBV21-1, the J gene TRBJ2-7; TRBD2, the D gene given by the table, was not confirmed from the DNA. TRBV21-1 is given as a pseudogene. CDR3 length: 20 residues. The CDR3 region is CARSRSEGLAGEPRTYEQYV. CDR3 nucleotides: TGTGCCAGAAGCAGGTCCGAAGGACTAGCGGGAGAGCCCAGGACCTACGAGCAGTACGTC.

This chain uses TRBV6-5 with TRBJ1-2; 8 bases agree with TRBD1. CDR3 length equals 15 residues. The V gene's germline CDR1 is MNHEY and CDR2 SVGAGI. The V gene end was trimmed by 0 bases and the J gene end by 8 bases; junction bases not matched to a gene: 8. Written as DNA, the CDR3 is TGTGCCAGCAGTTACTCAGACAGGGGACGGGGAGGCTACACCTTC. Translating it yields CASSYSDRGRGGYTF.

This chain links TRBV27 with TRBJ2-1; 11 bases agree with TRBD2. V lost 7 bases to trimming and J lost 9 bases; unmatched junction nucleotides: 11. Germline loops: CDR1 MNHEY, CDR2 SMNVEV (reference sequence). The CDR3 runs to 15 residues. CDR3 DNA sequence: TGTGCCAGCAACACACTAGCGGGAGAAAGTAGTGAGCAGTTCTTC. Its translation: CASNTLAGESSEQFF.

This clone was detected only once. V and J are TRBV28 and TRBJ1-2, with 11 bases matching TRBD1. Trimming removed 5 bases from V and 8 bases from J; junction bases left unmatched: 7. CDR3 length: 14 residues. CDR1 and CDR2 (germline): MDHEN, SYDVKM. Here the CDR3 reads CASSLGQGAWGYTF. CDR3 coding DNA: TGTGCCAGCAGTCTTGGACAGGGGGCGTGGGGCTACACCTTC.